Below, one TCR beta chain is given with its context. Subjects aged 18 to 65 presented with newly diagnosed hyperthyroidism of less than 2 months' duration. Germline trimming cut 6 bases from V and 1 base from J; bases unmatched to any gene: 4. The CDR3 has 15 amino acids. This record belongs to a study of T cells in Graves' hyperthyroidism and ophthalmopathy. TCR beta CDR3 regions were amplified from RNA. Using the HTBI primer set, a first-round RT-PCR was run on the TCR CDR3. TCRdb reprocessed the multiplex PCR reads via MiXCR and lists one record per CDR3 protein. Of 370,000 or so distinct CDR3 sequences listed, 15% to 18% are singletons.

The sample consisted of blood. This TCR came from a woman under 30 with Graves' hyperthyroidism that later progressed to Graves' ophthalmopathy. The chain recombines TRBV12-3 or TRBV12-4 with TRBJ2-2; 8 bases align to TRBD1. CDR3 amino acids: CASRRQGMNTGELFF. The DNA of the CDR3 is TGTGCCAGCAGGAGACAGGGGATGAACACCGGGGAGCTGTTTTTT.